The 31 T cell receptor beta chains presented below share a single source sample, sequenced in a study of T cell clones after liver transplantation. Their antigen targets remain unknown. Only in-frame clones appear in the TCRdb table, and some are missing; sequencing was by immunoSEQ multiplex PCR. The repertoire includes about 2,100 clones, 20% to 25% of them detected once, and roughly 15% sits in the top ten. Alloreactive TCRbeta sequences came from sequencing proliferating CFSE-low cells in the MLR. The sample was CD8+ T cells from cultured PBMCs. The source of these receptors is a human patient who received a liver transplant. Some T cells could come from the graft donor.

This clone has only a few counts. This chain uses TRBV28 with TRBJ2-7, with D perhaps given as TRBD1 or TRBD2 (6 bases each). This CDR3 contains 16 residues. V lost 5 bases and J 7 bases, leaving 24 bases between the germline ends. CDR1 is MDHEN and CDR2 is SYDVKM in the germline V gene. The CDR3, as DNA: TGTGCCAGCAGTGCAACCGGGACGTGGGGGGCATTGGAGCAGTACTTC. Protein sequence: CASSATGTWGALEQYF.

There are many counts of this clone. This CDR3 is CASSYKPNTEAFF. The CDR3 DNA sequence: TGTGCCAGCAGCTACAAGCCGAACACTGAAGCTTTCTTT. The rearrangement links TRBV7-9 to TRBJ1-1; the D is unclear. CDR1 SEHNR and CDR2 FQNEAQ come from the germline V gene (reference sequence). Trimming removed 4 bases at V and 1 base at J, with 7 bases between. The CDR3 has 13 residues.

In this sample, this clone is large. The CDR3 is CASSAGTGLYEQYF. CDR3 coding DNA: TGTGCCAGTAGTGCCGGGACAGGACTTTACGAGCAGTACTTC. The chain joins TRBV19 to TRBJ2-7, with 8 positions matching TRBD1. The V and J ends lost 5 bases and 4 bases, in that order; junction bases with no gene match: 7. This CDR3 is built from 14 residues. The germline CDR1 and CDR2 sequences are LNHDA and SQIVND (reference sequence).

The V and J genes are TRBV5-7 and TRBJ2-1; either TRBD1 or TRBD2 may fit D (5 bases each). TRBV5-7 counts as an open reading frame of uncertain function. The CDR3 totals 17 residues. Trimming cost V 6 bases and J 8 bases, with 27 bases left between them. CDR3 in amino acids: CASTSVGRVGEEDEQFF. In nucleotides, the CDR3 is TGTGCCAGCACCTCCGTGGGGCGAGTGGGGGAAGAGGATGAGCAGTTCTTC.

The table lists this clone with a few counts. A junction end diverges from the germline sequence, so it may reflect a read error. The chain links TRBV4-1 to TRBJ2-7; tentative D call: TRBD2 (6 bases). Per the germline V gene, CDR1 is MGHRA and CDR2 is YSYEKL. This CDR3 contains 15 residues. The CDR3: CASSPGPGSSYEQYF. CDR3 in DNA: TGTGCCAGCAGCCCAGGACCCGGGAGCTCCTACGAGCAGTACTTC.

The chain recombines TRBV10-3 with TRBJ2-5; 8 positions match TRBD1. The J call is doubtful: the DNA matches TRBJ2-7 better. CDR3 length equals 13 residues. Germline values: CDR1 ENHRY, CDR2 SYGVKD. This CDR3 reads CAIRKTGDYEQYF. In nucleotides, the CDR3 is TGTGCCATCAGAAAGACAGGGGACTACGAGCAGTACTTC.

This clone was seen only a few times. The J gene is TRBJ2-2, the V gene TRBV7-2; D unresolved. Germline assignment: CDR1 SGHTA and CDR2 FQGNSA. The CDR3 is 14 amino acids. Trimming took off 5 bases at V and 0 bases at J, with 7 bases between the two ends. The CDR3 nucleotides are TGTGCCAGCAGCAGGCTAACGAACACCGGGGAGCTGTTTTTT. Its protein is CASSRLTNTGELFF.

By share, this clone counts as medium-sized. The gene calls are TRBV10-1 and TRBJ2-1; 7 bases match TRBD1. Trimming removed 5 bases from V and 2 bases from J; junction bases left unmatched: 6. Germline V CDR1 and CDR2: WNHNN, SYGVQD (reference sequence). The CDR3 covers 15 residues. CDR3 bases: TGCGCCAGCAGTCCCGACAGGGTAGCCTACAATGAGCAGTTCTTC. Translating it yields CASSPDRVAYNEQFF.

The V gene is TRBV19, the J gene TRBJ2-1; D gene uncertain. Per germline, CDR1 LNHDA and CDR2 SQIVND (reference sequence). V was clipped by 1 base and J by 0 bases, with 7 bases between them. This CDR3 contains 15 residues. The CDR3 nucleotides are TGTGCCAGTAGTATAGGCTTGGGCTCCTACAATGAGCAGTTCTTC. Protein sequence: CASSIGLGSYNEQFF.

The chain combines TRBV27 with TRBJ2-3; 11 bases align to TRBD1. The V segment lost 5 bases and the J segment 3 bases; nucleotides outside the gene matches: 10. Germline assignment: CDR1 MNHEY and CDR2 SMNVEV (reference sequence). The CDR3 has 17 residues. The CDR3: CASSIIGTGGPTDTQYF. The CDR3 nucleotides are TGTGCCAGCAGTATAATAGGGACAGGGGGTCCGACAGATACGCAGTATTTT.

Relative to its sample, this clone is large (0.1 to 1%). The same CDR3 can be traced to other DNA sequences in this sample. The genes are TRBV6-6 and TRBJ1-2; D not resolved. Trimming left V 8 bases short and J 2 bases short, with 12 bases between. Germline-derived CDR1 and CDR2 are MNHNY and SVGAGI (reference sequence). CDR3 length: 13 residues. CDR3 loop: CASPEHPNYGYTF. In nucleotides, the CDR3 is TGTGCCAGCCCCGAGCATCCCAACTATGGCTACACCTTC.

Comment on this clone: This clone may be a read error of a much larger clone one base away. The rearrangement links TRBV15 to TRBJ1-2; weak D call: TRBD1 (6 bases). Between the trimmed V and J ends, which lost 3 bases and 6 bases, there was a span of 17 bases. Per germline, CDR1 LNHNV and CDR2 YYDKDF (reference sequence). The CDR3 length is 15 residues. The DNA for the CDR3 is TGTGCCACCAGCAGCGATCTTGGGGGGGGCCATGGCTACACCTTC. It translates to CATSSDLGGGHGYTF. The variable domain in full, with the rest retrieved from reference TRBV15 and TRBJ1-2, is DAMVIQNPRYQVTQFGKPVTLSCSQTLNHNVMYWYQQKSSQAPKLLFHYYDKDFNNEADTPDNFQSRRPNTSFCFLDIRSPGLGDTAMYLCATSSDLGGGHGYTFGSGTRLTVV.

This clone was observed a handful of times. The V gene is TRBV7-9, the J gene TRBJ2-6; a weak D match, TRBD1 (6 bases). The CDR3 is made up of 18 amino acids. The germline V gene has CDR1 SEHNR and CDR2 FQNEAQ (reference sequence). V was trimmed by 9 bases and J by 4 bases, leaving 25 bases between them. CDR3 nucleotides: TGTGCCAGGACCGCGGACCCGGGACAAATCTCCGGGGCCAACGTCCTGACTTTC. Its translation is CARTADPGQISGANVLTF.

By share, this clone counts as medium-sized. A much larger clone lies one base from this, so it may be a read error. Different DNA sequences within this sample yield the same CDR3. This sequence joins TRBV11-2 and TRBJ2-6, with TRBD2 matching 10 bases. CDR3 length: 17 residues. CDR1 is SGHAT and CDR2 is FQNNGV in the germline V gene. This CDR3 is CASGGGQVISGANVLTF. The CDR3 coding sequence is TGCGCCAGCGGGGGGGGACAGGTTATCTCTGGGGCCAACGTCCTGACTTTC.

This clone was seen more than once but under ten times. A much larger clone differs from this one at a single base, so this may be a read error. The chain uses TRBV5-6 and TRBJ2-1, with 8 positions matching TRBD2. V lost 2 bases and J lost 12; bases outside the gene matches: 1. The CDR3 spans 11 residues. The germline V gene has CDR1 SGHDT and CDR2 YYEEEE. CDR3 protein: CASSFGGGQFF. CDR3 bases: TGTGCCAGCAGCTTCGGGGGGGGGCAGTTCTTC. The full variable domain, its missing parts supplied by reference TRBV5-6 and TRBJ2-1, is DAGVTQSPTHLIKTRGQQVTLRCSPKSGHDTVSWYQQALGQGPQFIFQYYEEEERQRGNFPDRFSGHQFPNYSSELNVNALLLGDSALYLCASSFGGGQFFGPGTRLTVL.

This clone was found a few times. This likely reflects a read error, since a far larger clone is one base away. V gene TRBV4-2 combines with J gene TRBJ2-1; 9 bases are shared with TRBD2. V trimming: 1 base; J trimming: 5 bases; junction bases outside the gene matches: 3. CDR1 and CDR2 from the germline V gene are LGHNA and YNFKEQ. The CDR3 covers 15 residues. The CDR3 reads CASSQVASGNNEQFF. The DNA of the CDR3 is TGTGCCAGCAGCCAAGTCGCTAGCGGGAACAATGAGCAGTTCTTC.

The chain joins TRBV7-9 to TRBJ2-2, with a possible D match to TRBD2 (6 bases). The CDR3 runs to 15 residues. From germline, CDR1 is SEHNR and CDR2 FQNEAQ (reference sequence). Between the trimmed V and J ends, which lost 3 bases and 0 bases, there was a span of 8 bases. The CDR3 region has the DNA TGTGCCAGCAGCTTCGGAGGGGCGAACACCGGGGAGCTGTTTTTT. This sequence encodes CASSFGGANTGELFF.

Relative to its sample, this clone is medium-sized. The gene calls are TRBV29-1 and TRBJ2-1; D uncertain. The CDR3 contains 13 residues. In germline, CDR1 is SQVTM, CDR2 ANQGSEA. Trimming cost V 2 bases and J 5 bases, with 10 bases left between them. In DNA form, the CDR3 reads TGCAGCGTTGAACCTTCCGGCCACAATGAGCAGTTCTTC. The encoded protein is CSVEPSGHNEQFF.

This clone appeared a few times. A far larger clone differs by one base, so this is likely a read error. The rearrangement uses TRBV30 and TRBJ1-1; no firm D call. Germline lookup yields CDR1 GTSNPN and CDR2 SVGIG (reference sequence). The germline V and J ends were trimmed by 8 bases and 6 bases, with 16 bases remaining between them. CDR3 length: 12 residues. CDR3 DNA: TGTGCCGGGGATTACGGACCCTCTGAAGCTTTCTTT. It codes for CAGDYGPSEAFF.

The genes are TRBV7-9 and TRBJ2-4; D possibly corresponds to TRBD2 (6 bases). V shed 2 bases and J shed 8 bases, with 22 bases lying between them. In germline, CDR1 is SEHNR, CDR2 FQNEAQ (reference sequence). CDR3 size: 17 residues. The CDR3 DNA is TGTGCCAGCAGCTTAAGCCGAACGGGAGTTGGAAGGGACATTCAGTACTTC. The encoded protein is CASSLSRTGVGRDIQYF. Full variable domain (remainder filled in from reference TRBV7-9 and TRBJ2-4): DTGVSQNPRHKITKRGQNVTFRCDPISEHNRLYWYRQTLGQGPEFLTYFQNEAQLEKSRLLSDRFSAERPKGSFSTLEIQRTEQGDSAMYLCASSLSRTGVGRDIQYFGAGTRLSVL.

This clone ranks as large. This same CDR3 is encoded by further DNA sequences in the sample. The V and J genes are TRBV9 and TRBJ1-2; D remains unclear. Trimming removed 3 bases from V and 4 bases from J, with 10 bases in between. This CDR3 has 13 residues. The V gene's germline CDR1 is SGDLS and CDR2 YYNGEE. The CDR3 sequence is CASSGEAVYGYTF. CDR3 in DNA: TGTGCCAGCAGCGGAGAGGCAGTCTATGGCTACACCTTC.

V is TRBV10-1 and J is TRBJ2-7; TRBD2 is a possible D gene (5 bases). Trimming left V 5 bases short and J 6 bases short, with 11 bases between. Looked up from germline, CDR1 is WNHNN and CDR2 is SYGVQD (reference sequence). The CDR3 is 12 residues long. CDR3 coding DNA: TGCGCCAGCAGTTCTAGCCCGGGCGAGCAGTACTTC. This codes for CASSSSPGEQYF.

About this clone: With a far larger clone one base away, a read error is the likely cause. The J gene is TRBJ2-1, the V gene TRBV19; D is unresolved. The CDR3 length is 12 residues. The V and J ends lost 7 bases and 4 bases respectively, with 8 bases between them. Germline CDR1 and CDR2: LNHDA and SQIVND (reference sequence). The chain's CDR3 is CASNISYNEQFF. CDR3 DNA sequence: TGTGCCAGTAATATTTCGTACAATGAGCAGTTCTTC.

In its sample, this clone was seen a few times. The chain has TRBV7-7 and TRBJ1-5; a possible D gene is TRBD1 (5 bases). V was pared by 0 bases and J by 3 bases, with 6 bases between. Germline CDR1 reads SSHAT; CDR2 reads FNYEAQ (reference sequence). The CDR3 runs 14 residues. The CDR3 DNA follows: TGTGCCAGCAGCTTAGCAGGGGCCAATCAGCCCCAGCATTTT. Translation gives CASSLAGANQPQHF.

This clone is large. J is TRBJ1-2 and V is TRBV6-6; maybe TRBD1 (5 bases). Trimming stripped 2 bases from V and 8 bases from J, with 6 bases between. The CDR3 has 11 residues. Per germline, CDR1 MNHNY and CDR2 SVGAGI (reference sequence). The CDR3 DNA sequence: TGTGCCAGCAGTTACGGGGGAGGCTACACCTTC. The encoded protein is CASSYGGGYTF.

In its sample, this clone is medium-sized. CDR3 amino acids: CASSLTGDLSEQYF. CDR3 coding DNA: TGTGCCAGCAGCTTGACAGGGGATCTTAGCGAGCAGTACTTC. V and J are TRBV9 and TRBJ2-7; the match to TRBD1 covers 8 bases. CDR1 SGDLS and CDR2 YYNGEE come from the germline V gene. The CDR3 is 14 amino acids. The trim removed 4 bases at V and 6 bases at J, leaving 9 bases unmatched.

The chain combines TRBV10-3 with TRBJ2-5, with 9 bases that match TRBD2. V shed 3 bases and J 1 base; nucleotides not matched to a gene: 6. The V gene's germline CDR1 is ENHRY and CDR2 SYGVKD. CDR3 length: 16 amino acids. CDR3 sequence reads: CAISEYRGGAQETQYF. CDR3 coding DNA: TGTGCCATCAGTGAATATCGCGGGGGGGCCCAAGAGACCCAGTACTTC.

This clone qualifies as medium-sized. The chain carries TRBV7-2 and TRBJ2-7; D ambiguous. Germline V gene lookup returns CDR1 SGHTA and CDR2 FQGNSA. Between the trimmed V and J ends, which lost 5 bases and 2 bases, there was a span of 16 bases. There are 15 residues in the CDR3. For the CDR3, the DNA is TGTGCCAGCAGCCCAGGACCAATCCCTCCCTACGAGCAGTACTTC. Protein: CASSPGPIPPYEQYF.

This sequence joins TRBV27 and TRBJ2-1, with D uncertain. V gave up 4 bases and J gave up 8 bases, with 9 bases separating them. The length of the CDR3 is 12 residues. Germline V gene sequence: CDR1 MNHEY, CDR2 SMNVEV (reference sequence). The CDR3: CASSSKGHEQFF. CDR3 nucleotide sequence: TGTGCCAGCAGTTCAAAGGGCCATGAGCAGTTCTTC.

With regard to this clone: A much larger clone lies a single base off, so this may be a read error. The sample carries other DNA sequences with the same CDR3. The V and J genes are TRBV11-2 and TRBJ2-6; 9 bases map to TRBD2. V trimming: 11 bases; J trimming: 0 bases; junction bases outside the gene matches: 11. CDR1 and CDR2 from the germline V gene are SGHAT and FQNNGV. The CDR3 runs to 17 residues. The CDR3 region has the DNA TGTGCCCGCGGGGGGGGCCCGGTTATCTCTGGGGCCAACGTCCTGACTTTC. Its translation: CARGGGPVISGANVLTF.

Concerning this clone: Being one base from a much bigger clone, this may be a read error. Here the CDR3 reads CASSQGPGRYEQYF. CDR3 sequence (DNA): TGCGCCAGCAGCCAAGGTCCGGGGAGATACGAGCAGTACTTC. The gene calls are TRBV4-3 and TRBJ2-7; weak D call: TRBD2 (5 bases). The CDR3 loop spans 14 amino acids. Per the germline V gene, CDR1 is LGHNA and CDR2 is YSLEER. Trimming shortened V by 1 base and J by 4 bases, and 11 bases separated the two germline ends.